The rows below give T cell receptor beta chains drawn from one sample of a study of T cells in Graves' hyperthyroidism and ophthalmopathy. A single record per CDR3 protein comes from TCRdb applying MiXCR to the multiplex PCR reads. This table has around 620,000 distinct CDR3 sequences, 46% appearing once. Sample: peripheral blood or thyroid tissue (not recorded which). The receptors shown here come from an adult woman with Graves' disease, either hyperthyroidism or ophthalmopathy (not recorded which). The CDR3 runs from the conserved cysteine through the conserved F or W. Each record gives: clone size, V gene, J gene, D gene, CDR3 protein, CDR3 DNA. The D gene is left open where the match is weak. For some rows the clone size is stated as once, few or many, or as a class when expanded; others skip it.

>many|TRBV29-1|TRBJ2-7|.
CSVEGRGRNYEQYF
TGCAGCGTCGAAGGAAGGGGCCGCAACTACGAGCAGTACTTC
>many|TRBV6-6|TRBJ2-6|.
CASSWPVGATGANVLTF
TGTGCCAGCAGTTGGCCGGTGGGGGCCACTGGGGCCAACGTCCTGACTTTC
>.|TRBV30|TRBJ2-5|.
CAWSGTVQETQYF
TGTGCCTGGAGTGGGACAGTACAAGAGACCCAGTACTTC
>.|TRBV7-2|TRBJ1-4|TRBD1
CASSLRQGAPPTNEKLFF
TGTGCCAGCAGCCTGCGACAGGGGGCTCCCCCAACTAATGAAAAACTGTTTTTT
>.|TRBV9|TRBJ1-2|.
CASNNGGGYTF
TGTGCCAGCAACAATGGGGGTGGCTACACCTTC
>few|TRBV7-9|TRBJ2-7|TRBD1
CASSPKTLGGQSSYEQYF
TGTGCCAGCAGTCCGAAAACTCTTGGGGGACAGAGCTCCTACGAGCAGTACTTC
>once|TRBV20-1|TRBJ2-7|.
CSARDTREGAGEQYF
TGCAGTGCTAGAGATACCCGGGAGGGGGCAGGCGAGCAGTACTTC
>.|TRBV20-1|TRBJ1-1|.
CSARSGGFEAFF
TGCAGTGCTAGAAGCGGAGGATTCGAAGCTTTCTTT
>.|TRBV20-1|TRBJ2-2|TRBD1
CSARDRGQDTGELFF
TGCAGTGCTAGAGATAGGGGACAGGACACCGGGGAGCTGTTTTTT
>many|TRBV5-1|TRBJ2-5|.
CASSLVRQETQYF
TGCGCCAGCAGCTTGGTCAGGCAAGAGACCCAGTACTTC
>many|TRBV6-5|TRBJ1-5|.
CASSPRGHNQPQHF
TGTGCCAGCAGCCCCCGGGGGCACAATCAGCCCCAGCATTTT
>few|TRBV20-1|TRBJ1-5|TRBD1
CSARRSRTGNNQPQHF
TGCAGTGCTAGGCGCTCCCGGACAGGGAACAATCAGCCCCAGCATTTT
>.|TRBV11-2|TRBJ2-7|TRBD2
CASSPGRAPYEQYF
TGTGCCAGCAGCCCCGGGAGGGCCCCTTACGAGCAGTACTTC
>few|TRBV6-1|TRBJ2-2|.
CASSDGMDEGFSGEPFF
TGTGCCAGCAGTGACGGAATGGATGAGGGGTTCTCCGGGGAGCCGTTTTTT
>.|TRBV7-9|TRBJ2-2|.
CASSPKGRGSRTGELFF
TGTGCCAGCAGCCCTAAGGGTCGGGGGAGCAGAACCGGGGAGCTGTTTTTT
>.|TRBV5-1|TRBJ1-2|.
CASSLRQALNGYTF
TGCGCCAGCAGCCTCCGGCAGGCACTTAATGGCTACACCTTC
>once|TRBV15|TRBJ1-1|.
CATSRLADTEAFF
TGTGCCACCAGCAGGCTGGCGGACACTGAAGCTTTCTTT
>.|TRBV2|TRBJ2-7|.
CASSEKGGGLGGEQYF
TGTGCCAGCAGTGAAAAAGGTGGCGGGCTAGGGGGCGAGCAGTACTTC
>.|TRBV20-1|TRBJ1-5|TRBD1
CSAVYRGRQLQHF
TGCAGTGCTGTGTACAGGGGAAGACAGCTCCAGCATTTT
>.|TRBV2|TRBJ2-5|.
CASSRDRLLETQYF
TGTGCCAGCAGTCGCGACAGGTTACTGGAGACCCAGTACTTC
>.|TRBV5-1|TRBJ2-5|.
CASSLGWGADNETQYF
TGCGCCAGCAGCTTGGGCTGGGGGGCTGACAATGAGACCCAGTACTTC
>.|TRBV2|TRBJ1-2|TRBD1
CASRTGGADYGYTF
TGTGCCAGCAGGACAGGGGGCGCCGACTATGGCTACACCTTC
>many|TRBV5-8|TRBJ1-5|.
CASSLGLIPQHF
TGTGCCAGCAGCCTAGGACTTATTCCCCAGCATTTT
>.|TRBV14|TRBJ1-6|.
CASSLRIGASPLHF
TGTGCCAGCAGCCTTCGGATAGGGGCTTCACCCCTCCACTTT
>many|TRBV7-9|TRBJ1-3|.
CASSLTKANTIYF
TGTGCCAGCAGCTTAACAAAGGCGAACACCATATATTTT
>many|TRBV19|TRBJ1-5|.
CASSPGRSNQPQHF
TGTGCCAGTAGTCCAGGGCGTAGCAATCAGCCCCAGCATTTT
>many|TRBV10-3|TRBJ1-5|.
CATLPHTGDNQPQHF
TGTGCCACCCTCCCGCATACGGGGGACAATCAGCCCCAGCATTTT
>many|TRBV4-1|TRBJ1-5|.
CASSQVLGEYQPQHF
TGCGCCAGCAGCCAAGTTCTAGGGGAATATCAGCCCCAGCATTTT
>many|TRBV3-1|TRBJ2-5|TRBD2
CASSQDFGTSGSRRETQYF
TGTGCCAGCAGCCAAGATTTCGGGACTAGCGGGAGTCGGAGAGAGACCCAGTACTTC
>many|TRBV6-1|TRBJ1-6|TRBD1
CASSVGQGTSPLHF
TGTGCCAGCAGTGTGGGACAGGGTACTTCACCCCTCCACTTT
>.|TRBV20-1|TRBJ1-5|.
CSASTPTGTSDQPQHF
TGCAGTGCTAGTACCCCCACTGGGACGTCGGATCAGCCCCAGCATTTT
>once|TRBV11-2|TRBJ2-2|.
CASSLDETGELFF
TGTGCCAGCAGCTTAGATGAGACCGGGGAGCTGTTTTTT
>.|TRBV20-1|TRBJ1-4|.
CSASRPGDEKLFF
TGCAGTGCTAGCAGGCCTGGAGATGAAAAACTGTTTTTT
>many|TRBV6-1|TRBJ1-1|.
CASSEGWARQNTEAFF
TGTGCCAGCAGTGAAGGGTGGGCTCGGCAAAACACTGAAGCTTTCTTT
>.|TRBV15|TRBJ1-1|.
CATSSGFEAFF
TGTGCCACCAGCAGCGGTTTTGAAGCTTTCTTT
>many|TRBV2|TRBJ1-4|.
CASSVEGPEKLFF
TGTGCCAGCAGTGTAGAGGGGCCAGAAAAACTGTTTTTT
>.|TRBV15|TRBJ1-2|TRBD1
CATSPPGPGQGNYGYTF
TGTGCCACCAGCCCTCCCGGCCCGGGACAGGGAAACTATGGCTACACCTTC
>few|TRBV7-3|TRBJ2-5|TRBD2
CAPRLAGVIGQETQYF
TGTGCTCCTCGACTAGCGGGAGTAATCGGGCAAGAGACCCAGTACTTC
>.|TRBV5-4|TRBJ1-1|.
CASSLGGTYTEAFF
TGTGCCAGCAGCTTGGGTGGCACATACACTGAAGCTTTCTTT
>.|TRBV20-1|TRBJ2-5|.
CSANGQSGIGTQYF
TGCAGTGCCAACGGACAGTCGGGGATTGGGACCCAGTACTTC
>.|TRBV12-3/TRBV12-4|TRBJ1-4|.
CASSAGGATEKLFF
TGTGCCAGCAGCGCGGGGGGGGCTACGGAAAAACTGTTTTTT
>many|TRBV5-1|TRBJ1-1|.
CASSGAEWRGAEAFF
TGCGCCAGCAGCGGGGCGGAGTGGAGGGGCGCTGAAGCTTTCTTT
>many|TRBV7-3|TRBJ2-5|.
CASSLMGGPQETQYF
TGTGCCAGCAGCTTAATGGGGGGACCCCAAGAGACCCAGTACTTC
>many|TRBV7-8|TRBJ1-5|.
CASSPRRGPADQPQHF
TGTGCCAGCAGCCCAAGACGCGGGCCAGCGGATCAGCCCCAGCATTTT
>.|TRBV20-1|TRBJ1-1|.
CSARVPIPGTMLLF
TGCAGTGCTAGAGTTCCCATTCCAGGGACAATGCTTCTCTTT
>.|TRBV9|TRBJ1-4|.
CASSVNRTKLFF
TGTGCCAGCAGCGTCAACAGGACCAAACTGTTTTTT
>.|TRBV7-2|TRBJ2-1|TRBD2
CASSLLLAGVNEQFF
TGTGCCAGCAGCTTACTACTAGCGGGAGTCAATGAGCAGTTCTTC
>.|TRBV29-1|TRBJ2-2|TRBD1
CSVEEFGTVTGELFF
TGCAGCGTTGAAGAATTCGGGACAGTCACCGGGGAGCTGTTTTTT
>.|TRBV14|TRBJ1-1|.
CASSQDPGTASEAFF
TGTGCCAGCAGCCAAGATCCAGGGACGGCAAGTGAAGCTTTCTTT
>few|TRBV7-2|TRBJ2-7|TRBD2
CASSPTSEGVHEQYF
TGTGCCAGCAGTCCGACTAGCGAGGGGGTCCACGAGCAGTACTTC
>.|TRBV10-3|TRBJ1-2|.
CAISESIRSSNYGYTF
TGTGCCATCAGTGAGTCGATCAGAAGTTCTAACTATGGCTACACCTTC
>.|TRBV19|TRBJ2-2|TRBD1
CASRTPGGANTGELFF
TGTGCCAGTAGGACTCCAGGGGGCGCGAACACCGGGGAGCTGTTTTTT
>.|TRBV7-8|TRBJ1-6|.
CASSRRRGGTSPLHF
TGTGCCAGCAGCCGCCGCCGCGGGGGAACTTCACCCCTCCACTTT